The rows below give T cell receptor beta chains drawn from one sample of a study of cytomegalovirus exposure and HLA in healthy donors. This table comes from immunoSEQ multiplex PCR, and its TCRdb copy is limited to in-frame clones, with some not included. The sample has fewer than 250,000 clones, 75% to 85% seen once; the top ten hold approximately 14%. The material sequenced was PBMCs. The receptors originated from a woman in her twenties or thirties in good health and CMV-seropositive. The CDR3 runs from the conserved cysteine through the conserved F or W. D genes are given only for firm matches. Clone size, where shown, is once, few, many, or a class for clones that have expanded.

d_call | j_call | v_call | clone_size | cdr3_nt | cdr3_aa
- | TRBJ2-2 | TRBV6-1 | - | TGTGCCAGCAGTGAAGTGTTTCTAGTCGGCACCGGGGAGCTGTTTTTT | CASSEVFLVGTGELFF
TRBD1 | TRBJ1-2 | TRBV7-6 | - | TGTGCCAGCAGCGACTTAGTGGCAGGGGGTGACTATGGCTACACCTTC | CASSDLVAGGDYGYTF
- | TRBJ2-3 | TRBV2 | - | TGTGCCAGCATGCCCGGGGGATCGGCGCAGTATTTT | CASMPGGSAQYF
TRBD1 | TRBJ2-6 | TRBV28 | - | TGTGCCAGCCGACAGGGGGCGGGTGGGGCCAACGTCCTGACTTTC | CASRQGAGGANVLTF
TRBD2 | TRBJ2-3 | TRBV4-2 | - | TGTGCCAGCAACCAAGTCTCGGGACTAGCGCGGGATACGCAGTATTTT | CASNQVSGLARDTQYF
TRBD1 | TRBJ2-7 | TRBV28 | - | TGTGCCAGCGTCAACAGGGGGCGAGGCTCCGAGCAGTACTTC | CASVNRGRGSEQYF
TRBD1 | TRBJ1-4 | TRBV6-6 | - | TGTGCCAGCAGTCTCCAGGGACAGGGTAATGAAAAACTGTTTTTT | CASSLQGQGNEKLFF
- | TRBJ2-7 | TRBV19 | few | TGTGCCAGTAGTATCTACCTAGCGCATACCTACGAGCAGTACTTC | CASSIYLAHTYEQYF
- | TRBJ2-5 | TRBV19 | - | TGTGCCAGTAGTATGCGGGGCGGACCGGGGCAAGAGACCCAGTACTTC | CASSMRGGPGQETQYF
- | TRBJ2-2 | TRBV5-5 | few | TGTGCCAGCAGCTTGTCTAGGCCCGGGGAGCTGTTTTTT | CASSLSRPGELFF
TRBD1 | TRBJ1-2 | TRBV28 | - | TGTGCCAGCAGTGCAGACAGGGGTAACTATGGCTACACCTTC | CASSADRGNYGYTF
- | TRBJ1-4 | TRBV6-6 | - | TGTGCCAGCAGTTACCCGGCCCCTAGTGAAAAACTGTTTTTT | CASSYPAPSEKLFF
TRBD1 | TRBJ1-3 | TRBV7-9 | - | TGTGCCAGCAGCTTCCTACAGGGGCCTGGAAACACCATATATTTT | CASSFLQGPGNTIYF
- | TRBJ1-1 | TRBV30 | - | TGTGCCTGGGACATTAATAGGGGTTCGGAAGCTTTCTTT | CAWDINRGSEAFF
TRBD1 | TRBJ2-7 | TRBV27 | - | TGTGCCAGCAGTCCCGGGACAGGGGGCCTCGAGCAGTACTTC | CASSPGTGGLEQYF
- | TRBJ1-1 | TRBV5-1 | - | TGCGCCAGCAGCCCCATGGACATCAGGATCACTGAAGCTTTCTTT | CASSPMDIRITEAFF
TRBD1 | TRBJ1-5 | TRBV5-1 | - | TGCGCCAGCAGCTTAGGGACAGGGGGAGGACAGCCCCAGCATTTT | CASSLGTGGGQPQHF
- | TRBJ1-1 | TRBV11-3 | - | TGTGCCAGCAGCACGCGGACTCCCGAAGCTTTCTTT | CASSTRTPEAFF
TRBD2 | TRBJ2-7 | TRBV28 | - | TGTGCCAGCAGTTTCCACCCAGGGACTAGCGGCATCTCCTACGAGCAGTACTTC | CASSFHPGTSGISYEQYF
TRBD1 | TRBJ2-7 | TRBV28 | - | TGTGCCAGCAGTTCCCTTACGACAGGGCGCTACGAGCAGTACTTC | CASSSLTTGRYEQYF
- | TRBJ1-1 | TRBV6-6 | - | TGTGCCAGCAGCGAAGGGGAAGCGATGAACACTGAAGCTTTCTTT | CASSEGEAMNTEAFF
TRBD1 | TRBJ2-7 | TRBV6-1 | few | TGTGCCAGCAGTGCGATAACAGGGGGCAGAGGCGAGCAGTACTTC | CASSAITGGRGEQYF